The 5 T cell receptor beta chains listed next were all sequenced from one sample in a study of cytomegalovirus exposure and HLA in healthy donors. Both 60 Vbeta primers and 13 Jbeta primers went into the PCR. Sequencing was performed with immunoSEQ multiplex PCR; in TCRdb, only in-frame clones are kept and a portion is missing. The sample records about 110,000 clones, approximately 82% being singletons. Sequenced material: PBMCs. The receptors stem from a man between 40 and 49 years old in good health and CMV-seropositive.

The J gene is TRBJ1-1, the V gene TRBV19, with D perhaps TRBD1 (5 bases). The germline V gene encodes CDR1 LNHDA and CDR2 SQIVND (reference sequence). The CDR3 extends over 18 amino acids. V was shortened by 1 base and J by 7 bases, with 25 bases between the two germline ends. CDR3 DNA sequence: TGTGCCAGTAGTATAGTCGCCCAGGGACCCAAGGGGAGGATTGAAGCTTTCTTT. Translation gives CASSIVAQGPKGRIEAFF.

This chain uses TRBV9 with TRBJ2-2; no reliable D call. V was trimmed by 0 bases and J by 2 bases, leaving 11 bases between them. The CDR3 runs to 16 residues. CDR1 and CDR2 from the germline V gene are SGDLS and YYNGEE. This CDR3 reads CASSVGQIANTGELFF. The DNA of the CDR3 is TGTGCCAGCAGCGTAGGGCAGATAGCTAACACCGGGGAGCTGTTTTTT.

This clone was seen more than once but under ten times. The chain employs TRBV11-2 and TRBJ2-7, with D perhaps TRBD1 (5 bases). The ends were cut back, 0 bases at V and 4 bases at J, with 13 bases in the middle. The CDR3 consists of 15 residues. Germline V gives CDR1 SGHAT, CDR2 FQNNGV. CDR3 in amino acids: CASSLDPWGQYEQYF. In nucleotides, the CDR3 is TGTGCCAGCAGCTTAGATCCCTGGGGCCAATACGAGCAGTACTTC.

The chain links TRBV7-7 to TRBJ2-7; TRBD1 matches 12 bases. Germline V lookup: CDR1 SSHAT, CDR2 FNYEAQ (reference sequence). This CDR3 spans 15 amino acids. The CDR3 DNA sequence: TGTGCTCTAAATACACCGGGACAGGGGGCTGGGGAGCAGTACTTC. Protein: CALNTPGQGAGEQYF.

The V and J genes are TRBV4-1 and TRBJ1-2; weak D call: TRBD1 (5 bases). Germline lookup yields CDR1 MGHRA and CDR2 YSYEKL. Trimming cost V 1 base and J 4 bases, with 16 bases left between them. The CDR3 has 16 residues. CDR3 protein: CASSQAGMGLGYGYTF. For the CDR3, the DNA is TGCGCCAGCAGCCAAGCGGGCATGGGGCTAGGCTATGGCTACACCTTC.